Below are 24 T cell receptor beta chains sequenced from a single sample in a study of early T cells in non-severe SARS-CoV-2 infection. TCRdb called the 5' RACE reads again in MiXCR, with one record for every CDR3 protein. This repertoire shows around 50,000 distinct CDR3 sequences, around 5.6% found once; its top ten account for around 4.4%. Sequencing was performed on whole blood. These receptors were obtained from an adult who was a healthcare worker with PCR-confirmed SARS-CoV-2 infection or an uninfected control (not recorded which).

The chain joins TRBV11-2 to TRBJ2-1; perhaps D is TRBD1 or TRBD2 (5 bases each). This CDR3 has 15 residues. The V gene lost 5 bases and the J gene lost 0 bases, with 11 bases spanning the gap. In germline, CDR1 is SGHAT, CDR2 FQNNGV. In DNA, the CDR3 is TGTGCCAGCAGCCCGGGGACCACCTCCTACAATGAGCAGTTCTTC. This translates into CASSPGTTSYNEQFF.

The chain couples TRBV7-8 to TRBJ2-1, with 13 bases matching TRBD2. Germline-derived CDR1 and CDR2 are SGHVS and FQNEAQ. The CDR3 loop spans 17 amino acids. Trimming removed 5 bases from V and 9 bases from J; junction bases left unmatched: 13. The CDR3, as DNA: TGTGCCAGCAGCCGATACCAGGGGACTAGCGGGGTCGGTGAGCAGTTCTTC. The encoded protein is CASSRYQGTSGVGEQFF. The full variable domain, rest sourced from reference TRBV7-8 and TRBJ2-1, is GAGVSQSPRYKVAKRGQDVALRCDPISGHVSLFWYQQALGQGPEFLTYFQNEAQLDKSGLPSDRFFAERPEGSVSTLKIQRTQQEDSAVYLCASSRYQGTSGVGEQFFGPGTRLTVL.

The table lists this clonotype with many counts. Here the CDR3 reads CASSRGTGFAYEQYF. CDR3 nucleotides: TGTGCCAGCAGCCGGGGGACAGGCTTCGCCTACGAGCAGTACTTC. The chain is built from TRBV11-2 and TRBJ2-7; 8 positions match TRBD1. Trimming at V came to 5 bases and at J to 2 bases, leaving 8 bases not matched to a gene. The CDR3 sequence is 15 residues long. Germline V gene data show CDR1 as SGHAT and CDR2 as FQNNGV. The full variable domain, its missing parts supplied by reference TRBV11-2 and TRBJ2-7, is EAGVAQSPRYKIIEKRQSVAFWCNPISGHATLYWYQQILGQGPKLLIQFQNNGVVDDSQLPKDRFSAERLKGVDSTLKIQPAKLEDSAVYLCASSRGTGFAYEQYFGPGTRLTVT.

There are a few counts of this clonotype. The chain joins TRBV7-9 to TRBJ2-1; 8 bases are shared with TRBD1. Germline assignment: CDR1 SEHNR and CDR2 FQNEAQ (reference sequence). Losses at the gene ends were 5 bases for V and 10 bases for J; bases not matched to a gene: 7. The CDR3 contains 13 residues. CDR3 in DNA: TGTGCCAGCAGCAACGGACAGGGAAAGGAGCAGTTCTTC. This gives the protein CASSNGQGKEQFF.

The sample holds many counts of this clonotype. The chain combines TRBV5-1 with TRBJ1-2; perhaps TRBD1 as D (6 bases). V was shortened by 3 bases and J by 4 bases, with 13 bases between the two germline ends. Per the germline V gene, CDR1 is SGHRS and CDR2 is YFSETQ. This CDR3 contains 14 residues. This CDR3 reads CASSSPGAVYGYTF. In DNA, the CDR3 is TGCGCCAGCAGCTCTCCGGGGGCGGTCTATGGCTACACCTTC.

This rearrangement joins TRBV5-5 to TRBJ1-2; no reliable D call. The CDR3 spans 14 residues. The V gene's germline CDR1 is SGHKS and CDR2 YYEKEE (reference sequence). V shed 0 bases and J shed 4 bases, with 10 bases lying between them. CDR3 sequence (DNA): TGTGCCAGCAGCTTGGAGCAGGCCGGCTATGGCTACACCTTC. Amino acids: CASSLEQAGYGYTF.

This clonotype is categorized as medium-sized. The V gene is TRBV7-9, the J gene TRBJ2-6; TRBD2 might be the D (6 bases). V lost 5 bases and J 0 bases, leaving 14 bases between the germline ends. The germline CDR1 and CDR2 sequences are SEHNR and FQNEAQ (reference sequence). CDR3 length: 17 residues. In DNA form, the CDR3 reads TGTGCCAGCAGCCCCGGGACTTCCGCCTCTGGGGCCAACGTCCTGACTTTC. Its translation: CASSPGTSASGANVLTF.

At least ten counts were recorded for this clonotype. The V call is TRBV5-1, the J call TRBJ2-3, with D unresolved. This CDR3 contains 14 residues. Trimming left V 0 bases short and J 3 bases short, with 8 bases between. Germline CDR1 is SGHRS and CDR2 is YFSETQ. The CDR3 region has the DNA TGCGCCAGCAGCTTGGGCGCACTAACAGATACGCAGTATTTT. The encoded protein is CASSLGALTDTQYF.

Concerning this clonotype: Since a much larger clone is just one base distant, this may be a read error. The CDR3 loop is CTSLAETSGYNEQFF. In nucleotides, the CDR3 is TGCACCAGCCTTGCCGAGACTAGCGGCTACAATGAGCAGTTCTTC. The chain couples TRBV10-2 to TRBJ2-1; 9 positions match TRBD2. Germline assignment: CDR1 WSHSY and CDR2 SAAADI. The CDR3 runs to 15 residues.

This clonotype was counted many times. A much larger clone sits a single nucleotide away, making a read error possible. This chain joins TRBV5-8 and TRBJ2-5, with D possibly matching TRBD2 (7 bases). CDR1 is SGHTS and CDR2 is YDEGEE in the germline V gene. The CDR3 totals 16 residues. V shed 4 bases and J shed 5 bases, with 21 bases lying between them. CDR3 residues: CASSLGVVGGLETQYF. As DNA, the CDR3 is TGTGCCAGCAGCCTGGGTGTGGTCGGGGGGCTGGAGACCCAGTACTTC.

This clonotype was seen repeatedly, ten times or more. This chain connects TRBV27 to TRBJ1-4; D might be TRBD1 (6 bases). This CDR3 region has 19 residues. Germline V gene data show CDR1 as MNHEY and CDR2 as SMNVEV (reference sequence). Trimming removed 2 bases from V and 0 bases from J, with 19 bases in between. CDR3 coding DNA: TGTGCCAGCAGTTTACGCCGCCCCTCAGGGGCCGCAACTAATGAAAAACTGTTTTTT. Amino acids: CASSLRRPSGAATNEKLFF.

Only a few counts were recorded for this clonotype. V gene TRBV7-6 combines with J gene TRBJ2-1, with D tentatively TRBD1 (6 bases). The CDR3 loop spans 15 amino acids. The ends were cut back, 0 bases at V and 5 bases at J, with 11 bases in the middle. CDR1 and CDR2 from the germline V gene are SGHVS and FNYEAQ. CDR3 sequence reads: CASSLAGGPHNEQFF. CDR3 coding DNA: TGTGCCAGCAGCTTAGCAGGGGGTCCCCACAATGAGCAGTTCTTC.

This clonotype was detected many times. The CDR3 DNA is TGTGCCAGCAGAACCACAGGGGTCTCGGGAGAGACCCAGTACTTC. It codes for CASRTTGVSGETQYF. The V gene is TRBV28, the J gene TRBJ2-5; TRBD1 agrees at 7 bases. CDR1 and CDR2 from the germline V gene are MDHEN and SYDVKM. The CDR3 totals 15 residues. V dropped 6 bases and J dropped 4; count of bases not matched to a gene: 11.

This clonotype was seen at least ten times. The chain couples TRBV7-2 to TRBJ1-4; D not certain. V lost 1 base and J 3 bases, leaving 12 bases between the germline ends. There are 16 residues in the CDR3. Germline CDR1 and CDR2: SGHTA and FQGNSA. This chain's CDR3 is CASSLGVLPSNEKLFF. DNA for the CDR3: TGTGCCAGCAGCTTAGGCGTCCTCCCTTCTAATGAAAAACTGTTTTTT.

The V and J genes are TRBV20-1 and TRBJ1-1; the match to TRBD1 covers 7 bases. The germline V gene encodes CDR1 DFQATT and CDR2 SNEGSKA (reference sequence). This CDR3 has 14 amino acids. The V gene end was trimmed by 3 bases and the J gene end by 0 bases; junction bases not matched to a gene: 4. The chain's CDR3 is CSARGQLMNTEAFF. For the CDR3, the DNA is TGCAGTGCTAGGGGACAGCTCATGAACACTGAAGCTTTCTTT.

A few counts support this clonotype. The chain is built from TRBV7-9 and TRBJ2-2, with D maybe TRBD1 (6 bases). V shed 6 bases and J shed 3 bases, with 11 bases lying between them. CDR1 and CDR2 from the germline V gene are SEHNR and FQNEAQ (reference sequence). The CDR3 totals 14 residues. CDR3 nucleotides: TGTGCCAGCAGACAGGACAGATACACCGGGGAGCTGTTTTTT. It encodes CASRQDRYTGELFF. Drawing the rest from reference TRBV7-9 and TRBJ2-2, the complete variable domain is DTGVSQNPRHKITKRGQNVTFRCDPISEHNRLYWYRQTLGQGPEFLTYFQNEAQLEKSRLLSDRFSAERPKGSFSTLEIQRTEQGDSAMYLCASRQDRYTGELFFGEGSRLTVL.

This clonotype was recorded at least ten times. The chain carries TRBV7-2 and TRBJ2-1, with a possible D match to TRBD2 (6 bases). The CDR3 consists of 14 residues. Germline-derived CDR1 and CDR2 are SGHTA and FQGNSA. V shed 3 bases and J shed 10 bases, with 16 bases lying between them. The CDR3 DNA is TGTGCCAGCAGCTTTGGTGGCGGGACCGGAGAGCAGTTCTTC. Encoded protein: CASSFGGGTGEQFF.

The table lists this clonotype with many counts. The chain links TRBV24-1 to TRBJ1-5; weak D call: TRBD1 (5 bases). Trimming shortened V by 8 bases and J by 7 bases, and 17 bases separated the two germline ends. The germline V gene encodes CDR1 KGHDR and CDR2 SFDVKD. There are 14 residues in the CDR3. The CDR3 here is CATTLSGFRQPQHF. CDR3 nucleotides: TGTGCCACCACCCTGTCAGGGTTTCGGCAGCCCCAGCATTTT.

In this sample, this clonotype turned up a few times. The chain links TRBV12-3 or TRBV12-4 to TRBJ2-7; D uncertain. Trimming pared 1 base from V and 5 bases from J, leaving 9 bases between. The CDR3 loop spans 13 amino acids. CDR3 nucleotide sequence: TGTGCCAGCAGTTTAGAGGTGCGTGACGAGCAGTACTTC. Its translation is CASSLEVRDEQYF.

The J gene is TRBJ2-5, the V gene TRBV20-1, with TRBD1 matching 10 bases. Germline assignment: CDR1 DFQATT and CDR2 SNEGSKA (reference sequence). Germline trimming cut 5 bases from V and 5 bases from J; bases unmatched to any gene: 11. The CDR3 consists of 15 residues. CDR3 region: CSAATGTGVIETQYF. In nucleotides, the CDR3 is TGCAGTGCTGCGACCGGGACAGGGGTAATTGAGACCCAGTACTTC.

The chain employs TRBV10-2 and TRBJ2-3; D not resolved. V lost 8 bases and J lost 2, with 14 bases in between. Germline assignment: CDR1 WSHSY and CDR2 SAAADI. The CDR3 consists of 14 residues. The CDR3 reads CASGLQANTDTQYF. The CDR3 bases are TGCGCCAGCGGCCTTCAAGCTAACACAGATACGCAGTATTTT.

This clonotype has ten or more counts. The chain joins TRBV11-2 to TRBJ2-6, with TRBD2 as a possible D gene (6 bases). This CDR3 has 15 amino acids. V was pared by 5 bases and J by 1 base, with 9 bases between. Germline CDR1 and CDR2: SGHAT and FQNNGV. The CDR3 DNA sequence: TGTGCCAGCAGCACTCTAGCGTCTGGGGCCAACGTCCTGACTTTC. This gives the protein CASSTLASGANVLTF.

This clonotype was picked up many times. V and J are TRBV7-2 and TRBJ1-6, with 9 bases fitting TRBD1. Per germline, CDR1 SGHTA and CDR2 FQGNSA. V lost 6 bases and J lost 7; bases outside the gene matches: 10. The CDR3 runs to 16 residues. CDR3 sequence: CASRPQGAARNSPLHF. The DNA of the CDR3 is TGTGCCAGCAGGCCACAGGGGGCAGCGCGAAATTCACCCCTCCACTTT.

V usage is TRBV7-9 and J usage is TRBJ2-1, with no clear D. Germline-derived CDR1 and CDR2 are SEHNR and FQNEAQ (reference sequence). V lost 5 bases to trimming and J lost 6 bases, with 5 bases between them. The CDR3 covers 11 residues. The CDR3 protein is CASSRRNEQFF. For the CDR3, the DNA is TGTGCCAGCAGCCGCCGCAATGAGCAGTTCTTC.